Shown below are 2 T cell receptor beta chains from a single sample sequenced in a study of OX40 agonist ivuxolimab in advanced cancers. The table came from immunoSEQ multiplex PCR; TCRdb's copy has only in-frame clones and leaves some out. The table shows 99,000 or so clones, with about 91% occurring only once. This specimen was CD4+ or CD8+ T cells sorted from blood, taken in a trial of the OX40 agonist ivuxolimab. The source is an adult with an advanced solid tumor such as melanoma, head and neck, liver or kidney cancer.

The V and J genes are TRBV7-2 and TRBJ2-7; 10 bases are a match to TRBD2. This CDR3 contains 15 residues. CDR1 is SGHTA and CDR2 is FQGNSA in the germline V gene. The V gene end was trimmed by 4 bases and the J gene end by 2 bases; junction bases not matched to a gene: 5. DNA for the CDR3: TGTGCCAGCAGCTCACTAGCGGGACCCACCTACGAGCAGTACTTC. It specifies CASSSLAGPTYEQYF.

This chain links TRBV7-9 with TRBJ2-3, with D perhaps TRBD1 (6 bases). The CDR3 is 15 residues long. Germline CDR1 and CDR2: SEHNR and FQNEAQ (reference sequence). V dropped 1 base and J dropped 4 bases, with 12 bases sitting between them. CDR3 coding DNA: TGTGCCAGCAGCTTAGACAGGGTAGGGGCAGATACGCAGTATTTT. Translating it yields CASSLDRVGADTQYF.